These 21 T cell receptor beta chains originate from one sample sequenced in a study of blood T cell repertoires in COVID-19. TCRdb keeps only in-frame clones here, not all; method: immunoSEQ multiplex PCR. The sample shows approximately 300,000 clones, 87% of them seen only once. Source material: PBMCs or T cells enriched from blood (not recorded which). The receptors here all came from a young woman who had recovered from COVID-19.

This chain links TRBV30 with TRBJ1-6; TRBD1 matches 7 bases. Germline values: CDR1 GTSNPN, CDR2 SVGIG (reference sequence). After removal of 5 bases from V and 5 bases from J, the junction contained 3 bases not matched to a gene. The CDR3 is 13 residues long. CDR3 sequence reads: CAWGGQHNSPLHF. The CDR3 DNA is TGTGCCTGGGGGGGACAGCATAATTCACCCCTCCACTTT.

The V call is TRBV2, the J call TRBJ2-3; the D gene is possibly TRBD2 (5 bases). This CDR3 comprises 12 residues. V shed 3 bases and J shed 10 bases, with 11 bases lying between them. CDR1 is SNHLY, CDR2 FYNNEI, per germline. The chain's CDR3 is CASSDRGLAQYF. CDR3 DNA: TGTGCCAGCAGTGATCGGGGTTTGGCGCAGTATTTT.

This chain joins TRBV7-2 and TRBJ2-3, with 12 bases matching TRBD2. Losses at the gene ends were 5 bases for V and 4 bases for J; bases not matched to a gene: 16. Looked up from germline, CDR1 is SGHTA and CDR2 is FQGNSA. The CDR3 loop spans 19 amino acids. CDR3 DNA sequence: TGTGCCAGCAGCATCCCTAGCGGGGGGGCCGGAGTCGGAGCAGATACGCAGTATTTT. Translating it yields CASSIPSGGAGVGADTQYF. Variable domain in full (rest from reference TRBV7-2 and TRBJ2-3): GAGVSQSPSNKVTEKGKDVELRCDPISGHTALYWYRQSLGQGLEFLIYFQGNSAPDKSGLPSDRFSAERTGGSVSTLTIQRTQQEDSAVYLCASSIPSGGAGVGADTQYFGPGTRLTVL.

The genes are TRBV6-2 or TRBV6-3 and TRBJ1-5; 8 positions agree with TRBD1. The CDR3 runs 16 residues. Losses at the gene ends were 2 bases for V and 6 bases for J; bases not matched to a gene: 9. Germline loops: CDR1 MNHEY, CDR2 SVGEGT. The CDR3 DNA reads as TGTGCCAGCAGTTACCAGGGGGCCGGGGTTGGTCAGCCCCAGCATTTT. Protein sequence: CASSYQGAGVGQPQHF.

The rearrangement uses TRBV7-2 and TRBJ1-5; 8 bases fit TRBD1. The CDR3 contains 15 residues. Trimming cost V 5 bases and J 1 base; bases outside gene matches: 4. Germline lookup yields CDR1 SGHTA and CDR2 FQGNSA. The CDR3 DNA reads as TGTGCCAGCAGCCCTAGGACAGGGAGCAATCAGCCCCAGCATTTT. It is translated as CASSPRTGSNQPQHF.

This rearrangement joins TRBV5-1 to TRBJ2-3; tentative D call: TRBD1 (6 bases). CDR1 is SGHRS and CDR2 is YFSETQ in the germline V gene. This CDR3 comprises 14 residues. V dropped 9 bases and J dropped 0 bases, with 14 bases sitting between them. CDR3 sequence (DNA): TGCGCCACCACCTTCGGACAGAGCACAGATACGCAGTATTTT. Encoded protein: CATTFGQSTDTQYF.

V and J are TRBV7-2 and TRBJ2-5, with D perhaps TRBD1 (7 bases). Germline CDR1 SGHTA, CDR2 FQGNSA. Trimming stripped 5 bases from V and 1 base from J, with 14 bases between. The CDR3 sequence is 15 residues long. The DNA for the CDR3 is TGTGCCAGCAGCCTAACTCAGGGGGGCCAAGAGACCCAGTACTTC. Translation: CASSLTQGGQETQYF.

This chain's CDR3 is CASSEVVGRYGYTF. CDR3 sequence (DNA): TGTGCCAGCAGTGAAGTAGTCGGTCGCTATGGCTACACCTTC. The chain employs TRBV6-1 and TRBJ1-2; no firm D call. CDR3 length: 14 residues. Trimming stripped 1 base from V and 4 bases from J, with 10 bases between. The germline gives CDR1 MNHNS, CDR2 SASEGT.

The CDR3 DNA sequence: TGTGCCAGCGGGACAGAACGAAGTTATGGCTACACCTTC. As protein: CASGTERSYGYTF. The V and J genes are TRBV19 and TRBJ1-2; 7 bases are a match to TRBD1. CDR1 is LNHDA and CDR2 is SQIVND in the germline V gene (reference sequence). The CDR3 runs 13 residues. Trimming cost V 9 bases and J 5 bases; bases outside gene matches: 9. Filled out from reference TRBV19 and TRBJ1-2, the complete variable domain reads DGGITQSPKYLFRKEGQNVTLSCEQNLNHDAMYWYRQDPGQGLRLIYYSQIVNDFQKGDIAEGYSVSREKKESFPLTVTSAQKNPTAFYLCASGTERSYGYTFGSGTRLTVV.

The V gene is TRBV6-5, the J gene TRBJ2-4; TRBD1 matches at 9 bases. With V trimmed by 6 bases and J by 3 bases, 6 bases remained unmatched. CDR1 and CDR2 (germline): MNHEY, SVGAGI. The CDR3 is made up of 15 amino acids. CDR3 DNA sequence: TGTGCCAGCAGGGGGACAGGGATGAGCAAAAACATTCAGTACTTC. Amino acids: CASRGTGMSKNIQYF.

The V and J genes are TRBV5-8 and TRBJ1-1, with a weak D call TRBD1 (5 bases). Germline assignment: CDR1 SGHTS and CDR2 YDEGEE. V lost 4 bases to trimming and J lost 6 bases, with 25 bases between them. The CDR3 has 17 amino acids. This chain's CDR3 is CASSVRQKVGAFSEAFF. DNA for the CDR3: TGTGCCAGCAGCGTACGACAAAAGGTTGGGGCTTTTTCTGAAGCTTTCTTT.

The V gene is TRBV4-1, the J gene TRBJ1-5; D perhaps matches TRBD1 (5 bases). The CDR3 spans 16 residues. Germline V gene data show CDR1 as MGHRA and CDR2 as YSYEKL. Deletions cut 0 bases from V and 2 bases from J, with 11 bases between. The CDR3 reads CASSQESGGGNQPQHF. The CDR3 nucleotides are TGCGCCAGCAGCCAAGAATCGGGAGGGGGCAATCAGCCCCAGCATTTT.

V is TRBV9 and J is TRBJ2-5; no clear D. Trimming removed 0 bases at V and 5 bases at J, with 8 bases between. Germline CDR1 and CDR2: SGDLS and YYNGEE. The CDR3 is made up of 13 amino acids. The CDR3 is CASSVAAGETQYF. CDR3 in DNA: TGTGCCAGCAGCGTAGCCGCTGGCGAGACCCAGTACTTC.

J is TRBJ2-7 and V is TRBV19, with 7 bases that match TRBD1. Trimming cost V 5 bases and J 1 base; bases outside gene matches: 5. There are 14 residues in the CDR3. Germline V gene sequence: CDR1 LNHDA, CDR2 SQIVND (reference sequence). Here the CDR3 DNA reads TGTGCCAGTAGTCCCCGGGACAGATCCTACGAGCAGTACTTC. Translating it yields CASSPRDRSYEQYF.

The V call is TRBV29-1, the J call TRBJ1-4; possible D gene TRBD1, 6 bases. Trimming left V 7 bases short and J 7 bases short, with 16 bases between. The CDR3 consists of 13 residues. In germline, CDR1 is SQVTM, CDR2 ANQGSEA. The CDR3: CSASQGVVEKLFF. DNA for the CDR3: TGCAGCGCCTCACAGGGCGTCGTTGAAAAACTGTTTTTT.

The sample holds a few counts of this clone. The chain links TRBV24-1 to TRBJ1-4; 8 positions agree with TRBD1. Per germline, CDR1 KGHDR and CDR2 SFDVKD. Losses at the gene ends were 2 bases for V and 4 bases for J; bases not matched to a gene: 5. This CDR3 is 16 amino acids long. The CDR3, as DNA: TGTGCCACCAGTGATTGGCCAGGGGGCCATAATGAAAAACTGTTTTTT. Amino acid sequence: CATSDWPGGHNEKLFF.

This clone was detected only a few times. This chain joins TRBV6-5 and TRBJ2-1; a weak D match, TRBD2 (7 bases). The CDR3 is 12 amino acids. From germline, CDR1 is MNHEY and CDR2 SVGAGI. V was cut by 4 bases and J by 8 bases, with 9 bases left in between. The CDR3 here is CASSSGGYEQFF. CDR3 DNA: TGTGCCAGCAGTTCGGGGGGCTATGAGCAGTTCTTC.

The gene calls are TRBV30 and TRBJ2-7, with 12 bases that match TRBD2. This CDR3 has 13 residues. Germline V gene sequence: CDR1 GTSNPN, CDR2 SVGIG (reference sequence). V shed 8 bases, J shed 6 bases, and the junction held 8 bases outside the gene matches. The CDR3 nucleotides are TGTGCCCGCTCTAGCGGGGGGGAGAGCGAGCAGTACTTC. Encoded protein: CARSSGGESEQYF.

The CDR3 sequence is CASSTGAGGYTF. DNA of the CDR3: TGCGCCAGCAGTACAGGGGCTGGTGGCTACACCTTC. The chain carries TRBV10-2 and TRBJ1-2; 7 bases line up with TRBD1. V lost 5 bases to trimming and J lost 7 bases; unmatched junction nucleotides: 4. This CDR3 contains 12 residues. Germline CDR1 and CDR2: WSHSY and SAAADI.

The chain is built from TRBV5-6 and TRBJ2-7, with 9 bases aligning to TRBD1. The CDR3 extends over 15 amino acids. CDR1 is SGHDT and CDR2 is YYEEEE in the germline V gene. Trimming took 8 bases from V and 0 from J; bases not matched to a gene: 9. The CDR3 nucleotides read TGTGCCAGAACCACCGGGACAGGGAACTCCTACGAGCAGTACTTC. It specifies CARTTGTGNSYEQYF.

CDR3 region: CASSQASDRGGYTF. The CDR3, as DNA: TGTGCCAGCAGCCAAGCATCTGACAGAGGAGGCTACACCTTC. The chain carries TRBV14 and TRBJ1-2, with D possibly being TRBD1 (5 bases). The CDR3 covers 14 residues. The germline CDR1 and CDR2 sequences are SGHDN and FVKESK. V lost 1 base and J lost 8, with 14 bases in between. The variable domain in full, completed from reference TRBV14 and TRBJ1-2, reads EAGVTQFPSHSVIEKGQTVTLRCDPISGHDNLYWYRRVMGKEIKFLLHFVKESKQDESGMPNNRFLAERTGGTYSTLKVQPAELEDSGVYFCASSQASDRGGYTFGSGTRLTVV.